The next 24 T cell receptor beta chains were all read from a single sample in a study of radiation and T cells in renal cell carcinoma. Time point meaning: baseline pretreatment blood. Treatment here: 15 Gy SBRT to primary tumor, nephrectomy 4 weeks later. The data were produced by immunoSEQ multiplex PCR, yet TCRdb's version contains in-frame clones alone and is incomplete. Among 150,000 or so clones listed, approximately 90% were seen once. Specimen: blood, collected from a patient whose treatment included radiotherapy and nephrectomy. The receptors derive from a woman between 50 and 59 years old with renal cell carcinoma.

The rearrangement uses TRBV25-1 and TRBJ2-5, with D tentatively TRBD1 (5 bases). The ends were cut back, 3 bases at V and 1 base at J, with 12 bases in the middle. Germline CDR1 reads MGHDK; CDR2 reads SYGVNS. The CDR3 consists of 15 residues. The DNA for the CDR3 is TGTGCCAGCAGTGACGCCAGGGCCCCCCAAGAGACCCAGTACTTC. This translates into CASSDARAPQETQYF.

This rearrangement joins TRBV10-3 to TRBJ1-5; the D gene is possibly TRBD1 (5 bases). The CDR3 consists of 14 residues. With 2 bases removed from V and 5 bases from J, the gap between germline ends came to 10 bases. CDR1 ENHRY and CDR2 SYGVKD come from the germline V gene. The CDR3 DNA follows: TGTGCCATCAGTGAGCGACAGTCAGATCAGCCCCAGCATTTT. Translation gives CAISERQSDQPQHF.

The rearrangement links TRBV6-1 to TRBJ1-2; 7 bases map to TRBD1. There are 12 residues in the CDR3. V shed 6 bases, J shed 6 bases, and the junction held 4 bases outside the gene matches. Germline CDR1 is MNHNS and CDR2 is SASEGT. CDR3 nucleotide sequence: TGTGCCAGCAGGGACAGGACTAATGGCTACACCTTC. It encodes CASRDRTNGYTF.

The rearrangement joins TRBV30 to TRBJ2-3; 8 positions match TRBD1. Germline V lookup: CDR1 GTSNPN, CDR2 SVGIG (reference sequence). CDR3 length: 15 amino acids. J lost 1 base, V lost 2 bases, and 5 bases had no gene match. For the CDR3, the DNA is TGTGCCTGGAGTTTCGGGACAGGCCGCACAGATACGCAGTATTTT. Amino acid sequence: CAWSFGTGRTDTQYF.

The genes are TRBV7-9 and TRBJ2-7; 12 bases agree with TRBD1. Per the germline V gene, CDR1 is SEHNR and CDR2 is FQNEAQ (reference sequence). The CDR3 is made up of 15 amino acids. Trimming took 4 bases from V and 3 from J; bases not matched to a gene: 4. Here the CDR3 reads CASSSGTGGSYEQYF. The CDR3 DNA follows: TGTGCCAGCAGCTCCGGGACAGGGGGCAGCTACGAGCAGTACTTC.

The chain uses TRBV5-6 and TRBJ2-3; 11 positions agree with TRBD2. The CDR3 has 15 residues. V shed 2 bases, J shed 6 bases, and the junction held 5 bases outside the gene matches. The germline CDR1 and CDR2 sequences are SGHDT and YYEEEE. The CDR3 spells CASSFPSGGRDTQYF. DNA of the CDR3: TGTGCCAGCAGCTTTCCTAGCGGGGGGCGGGATACGCAGTATTTT.

In the case of this clone: The sample contains more than one DNA sequence encoding this CDR3. This chain links TRBV7-2 with TRBJ2-1, with a possible D match to TRBD2 (5 bases). The V end was cut by 1 base, the J end by 0 bases, with 10 bases between. The CDR3 covers 16 residues. Germline CDR1 and CDR2: SGHTA and FQGNSA. CDR3 region: CASSLDPGSSYNEQFF. The CDR3 nucleotides read TGTGCCAGCAGCTTAGATCCGGGGAGCTCCTACAATGAGCAGTTCTTC. Variable domain in full (rest from reference TRBV7-2 and TRBJ2-1): GAGVSQSPSNKVTEKGKDVELRCDPISGHTALYWYRQSLGQGLEFLIYFQGNSAPDKSGLPSDRFSAERTGGSVSTLTIQRTQQEDSAVYLCASSLDPGSSYNEQFFGPGTRLTVL.

The rearrangement links TRBV30 to TRBJ2-2; D unresolved. The CDR3 runs to 13 residues. Germline V gene lookup returns CDR1 GTSNPN and CDR2 SVGIG (reference sequence). Between the trimmed V and J ends, which lost 4 bases and 5 bases, there was a span of 11 bases. DNA for the CDR3: TGTGCCTGGAATCCGGAGAGGACCGGGGAGCTGTTTTTT. It encodes CAWNPERTGELFF.

This sequence joins TRBV5-8 and TRBJ1-1; D remains unclear. This CDR3 is built from 15 residues. CDR1 and CDR2 (germline): SGHTS, YDEGEE. Trimming pared 3 bases from V and 0 bases from J, leaving 12 bases between. The CDR3 loop reads CASSSLDWMNTEAFF. CDR3 nucleotides: TGTGCCAGCAGCTCACTTGACTGGATGAACACTGAAGCTTTCTTT.

V and J are TRBV19 and TRBJ1-1, with D unclear. V was shortened by 4 bases and J by 1 base, with 10 bases between the two germline ends. The CDR3 sequence is 14 residues long. Germline CDR1 LNHDA, CDR2 SQIVND (reference sequence). The CDR3 here is CASSRTRRNTEAFF. CDR3 DNA sequence: TGTGCCAGTAGTAGAACACGCCGGAACACTGAAGCTTTCTTT.

The chain joins TRBV7-2 to TRBJ2-7, with D perhaps TRBD1 (6 bases). Trimming took 5 bases from V and 1 from J, leaving 12 bases between them. The germline CDR1 and CDR2 sequences are SGHTA and FQGNSA. This CDR3 has 14 residues. This CDR3 reads CASSPDQGSYEQYF. The CDR3 region has the DNA TGTGCCAGCAGCCCTGATCAGGGGTCCTACGAGCAGTACTTC.

V gene TRBV11-2 combines with J gene TRBJ1-1; 7 bases are a match to TRBD1. V shed 6 bases, J shed 4 bases, and the junction held 11 bases outside the gene matches. This CDR3 contains 15 residues. Per the germline V gene, CDR1 is SGHAT and CDR2 is FQNNGV. DNA for the CDR3: TGTGCCAGCAGACCTCAAACAGGGGAGGCCACTGAAGCTTTCTTT. This codes for CASRPQTGEATEAFF.

The chain couples TRBV14 to TRBJ1-1; TRBD1 aligns across 7 bases. CDR3 length: 15 residues. Germline lookup yields CDR1 SGHDN and CDR2 FVKESK. With 5 bases clipped from V and 4 bases from J, the junction kept 10 bases outside the gene matches. The DNA for the CDR3 is TGTGCCAGCAGCTTCAGGAGTAGGGGGCGCACTGAAGCTTTCTTT. Its translation is CASSFRSRGRTEAFF.

The rearrangement uses TRBV5-1 and TRBJ2-2; D remains unclear. The CDR3 sequence is 13 residues long. The V and J ends lost 4 bases and 4 bases respectively, with 8 bases between them. The germline V gene has CDR1 SGHRS and CDR2 YFSETQ. CDR3 sequence (DNA): TGCGCCAGCAGCCTCGACGCCACCGGGGAGCTGTTTTTT. Encoded protein: CASSLDATGELFF.

The gene calls are TRBV7-8 and TRBJ2-7; TRBD2 matches at 10 bases. V dropped 3 bases and J dropped 4; count of bases not matched to a gene: 3. The germline V gene has CDR1 SGHVS and CDR2 FQNEAQ. The CDR3 sequence is 14 residues long. The CDR3 loop reads CASSLGTSDYEQYF. In nucleotides, the CDR3 is TGTGCCAGCAGCTTGGGGACTAGCGATTACGAGCAGTACTTC.

The V and J genes are TRBV7-2 and TRBJ1-4; 8 nucleotides align to TRBD1. J lost 8 bases, V lost 5 bases, and 10 bases had no gene match. CDR3 length: 15 amino acids. Germline CDR1 reads SGHTA; CDR2 reads FQGNSA. CDR3 region: CASSQRGQGREKLFF. CDR3 nucleotide sequence: TGTGCCAGCAGCCAGAGAGGACAGGGCAGGGAAAAACTGTTTTTT.

V and J are TRBV2 and TRBJ1-2; D perhaps matches TRBD1 (5 bases). This CDR3 is built from 16 residues. CDR1 SNHLY and CDR2 FYNNEI come from the germline V gene. V was trimmed by 7 bases and J by 0 bases, leaving 18 bases between them. Written as DNA, the CDR3 is TGTGCCAGCAAAAGAGAAGGGACGTTAGCTAACTATGGCTACACCTTC. Translation gives CASKREGTLANYGYTF.

The chain combines TRBV10-3 with TRBJ2-3; the D is unclear. V was clipped by 6 bases and J by 2 bases, with 15 bases between them. CDR3 length equals 15 residues. CDR1 and CDR2 from the germline V gene are ENHRY and SYGVKD. CDR3 coding DNA: TGTGCCATCAGCGTAACGGGCCCTCCCACAGATACGCAGTATTTT. As protein: CAISVTGPPTDTQYF.

The chain carries TRBV7-8 and TRBJ1-1; the D gene is possibly TRBD1 (5 bases). V was pared by 3 bases and J by 5 bases, with 10 bases between. CDR1 is SGHVS, CDR2 FQNEAQ, per germline. This CDR3 comprises 13 residues. The CDR3 is CASSFQGGTEAFF. In nucleotides, the CDR3 is TGTGCCAGCAGCTTTCAGGGAGGGACTGAAGCTTTCTTT.

This clone was detected once. Here the CDR3 reads CASSPDSTNTGELFF. The CDR3 DNA sequence: TGTGCCAGCTCACCGGACAGCACGAACACCGGGGAGCTGTTTTTT. The rearrangement uses TRBV18 and TRBJ2-2, with TRBD1 as a possible D gene (6 bases). Germline lookup yields CDR1 KGHSH and CDR2 LQKENI. The CDR3 consists of 15 residues. The V end was cut by 3 bases, the J end by 0 bases, with 8 bases between.

For the CDR3, the DNA is TGTGCCAGCAGCGAGCGACAGGGCGGTATGGATGAGCAGTTCTTC. Translating it yields CASSERQGGMDEQFF. This sequence joins TRBV11-3 and TRBJ2-1; 7 bases agree with TRBD1. Germline lookup yields CDR1 SGHNT and CDR2 YENEEA. The CDR3 runs 15 residues. V trimming: 5 bases; J trimming: 8 bases; junction bases outside the gene matches: 12.

The chain carries TRBV2 and TRBJ1-6; TRBD1 is a possible D gene (5 bases). V dropped 7 bases and J dropped 9 bases, with 16 bases sitting between them. The CDR3 extends over 14 amino acids. CDR1 is SNHLY, CDR2 FYNNEI, per germline. This CDR3 reads CASNTGTGGSPLHF. CDR3 sequence (DNA): TGTGCCAGCAATACCGGGACGGGAGGTTCACCCCTCCACTTT.

This chain connects TRBV7-9 to TRBJ1-1, with 7 nucleotides matching TRBD1. The junction had 2 bases not matched to a gene; V was cut back by 2 bases and J by 8 bases. This CDR3 spans 12 amino acids. CDR1 and CDR2 (germline): SEHNR, FQNEAQ (reference sequence). The CDR3 spells CASSLLGGEAFF. In DNA form, the CDR3 reads TGTGCCAGCAGCTTATTAGGGGGCGAAGCTTTCTTT. The full variable domain, its missing parts supplied by reference TRBV7-9 and TRBJ1-1, is DTGVSQNPRHKITKRGQNVTFRCDPISEHNRLYWYRQTLGQGPEFLTYFQNEAQLEKSRLLSDRFSAERPKGSFSTLEIQRTEQGDSAMYLCASSLLGGEAFFGQGTRLTVV.

The chain joins TRBV6-5 to TRBJ2-7; D is perhaps TRBD2 (5 bases). The V end was cut by 1 base, the J end by 4 bases, with 14 bases between. The CDR3 spans 15 residues. The germline gives CDR1 MNHEY, CDR2 SVGAGI. The CDR3 protein is CASSYYARARYEQYF. The CDR3 bases are TGTGCCAGCAGTTACTACGCGAGGGCTCGGTACGAGCAGTACTTC.